This passage covers 17 T cell receptor beta chains from one sample sequenced in a study of T cells in Graves' hyperthyroidism and ophthalmopathy. Amplified TCR beta CDR3 regions came from RNA transcripts. Researchers ran a first-round RT-PCR on the TCR CDR3 using the HTBI primer set. TCRdb re-called the multiplex PCR reads with MiXCR, one entry per CDR3 protein. The sample has 400,000 to 500,000 distinct CDR3 sequences, roughly an eighth seen once. Sequenced material: blood. These receptors were obtained from a woman between 18 and 29 years old with Graves' hyperthyroidism.

This clonotype was seen a handful of times. The chain couples TRBV14 to TRBJ2-1; D is uncertain. The CDR3 extends over 13 amino acids. Germline-derived CDR1 and CDR2 are SGHDN and FVKESK. Trimming took 0 bases from V and 8 from J, leaving 8 bases between them. The CDR3 sequence is CASSQELKHEQFF. The CDR3 DNA reads TGTGCCAGCAGCCAAGAACTTAAACATGAGCAGTTCTTC.

The genes are TRBV24-1 and TRBJ2-3, with D possibly TRBD1 on 5 matching bases. The germline V gene has CDR1 KGHDR and CDR2 SFDVKD. V lost 9 bases, J lost 4 bases, and 13 bases lay in between. The CDR3 runs to 13 residues. The DNA for the CDR3 is TGTGCCACCGGAGCAGGGTCTGCAGATACGCAGTATTTT. Translation: CATGAGSADTQYF.

This clonotype was seen many times. The chain recombines TRBV20-1 with TRBJ1-1; TRBD1 aligns across 9 bases. Germline V lookup: CDR1 DFQATT, CDR2 SNEGSKA (reference sequence). The length of the CDR3 is 16 residues. The CDR3 protein is CRGRQGGAGGNTEAFF. The CDR3 coding sequence is TGCAGAGGAAGACAGGGGGGGGCCGGTGGGAACACTGAAGCTTTCTTT.

This sequence joins TRBV9 and TRBJ2-3, with D unclear. Trimming took off 0 bases at V and 0 bases at J, with 8 bases between the two ends. Germline V gene lookup returns CDR1 SGDLS and CDR2 YYNGEE. This CDR3 comprises 15 residues. As DNA, the CDR3 is TGTGCCAGCAGCGTAGTTGATGGGAGCACAGATACGCAGTATTTT. Translated: CASSVVDGSTDTQYF.

This clonotype was counted ten times or more. The J gene is TRBJ1-1, the V gene TRBV30; maybe TRBD1 (5 bases). This CDR3 has 15 amino acids. Germline CDR1 and CDR2: GTSNPN and SVGIG (reference sequence). The V and J ends lost 0 bases and 6 bases respectively, with 17 bases between them. This CDR3 reads CAWSVGTIKLAEAFF. CDR3 nucleotides: TGTGCCTGGAGTGTAGGGACTATTAAGCTCGCTGAAGCTTTCTTT.

This clonotype was seen ten or more times. The chain uses TRBV7-9 and TRBJ2-7, with D perhaps matching TRBD2 (6 bases). V shed 5 bases and J shed 4 bases, with 24 bases lying between them. CDR1 SEHNR and CDR2 FQNEAQ come from the germline V gene (reference sequence). The CDR3 runs to 17 residues. The CDR3 DNA is TGTGCCAGCAGCCCAAGCGGGCCTTCCCCGGCTGAGTACGAGCAGTACTTC. Translation gives CASSPSGPSPAEYEQYF.

This clonotype was detected many times. This rearrangement joins TRBV28 to TRBJ1-5, with a tentative D call TRBD1 (5 bases). Germline V gives CDR1 MDHEN, CDR2 SYDVKM. The CDR3 totals 15 residues. Trimming pared 3 bases from V and 6 bases from J, leaving 15 bases between. CDR3 in DNA: TGTGCCAGCAGTTTTGGAGGGGATCAGGGTCAGCCCCAGCATTTT. Encoded protein: CASSFGGDQGQPQHF. The variable domain in full, with the rest retrieved from reference TRBV28 and TRBJ1-5, is DVKVTQSSRYLVKRTGEKVFLECVQDMDHENMFWYRQDPGLGLRLIYFSYDVKMKEKGDIPEGYSVSREKKERFSLILESASTNQTSMYLCASSFGGDQGQPQHFGDGTRLSIL.

The V call is TRBV12-3 or TRBV12-4, the J call TRBJ2-7; TRBD1 is a possible D gene (6 bases). Trimming took 2 bases from V and 0 from J, leaving 11 bases between them. This CDR3 has 15 residues. The CDR3 DNA follows: TGTGCCAGCAGTTTACCCCAGGGGACCTCCTACGAGCAGTACTTC. It specifies CASSLPQGTSYEQYF.

V usage is TRBV9 and J usage is TRBJ1-2; D gene unclear. The germline V and J ends were trimmed by 0 bases and 2 bases, with 11 bases remaining between them. The length of the CDR3 is 15 residues. The germline CDR1 and CDR2 sequences are SGDLS and YYNGEE. CDR3 loop: CASSVDPTQNYGYTF. Written as DNA, the CDR3 is TGTGCCAGCAGCGTAGATCCAACACAAAACTATGGCTACACCTTC.

This clonotype was observed a handful of times. The chain joins TRBV7-9 to TRBJ1-2, with unresolved D. The CDR3 totals 16 residues. Trimming removed 1 base from V and 4 bases from J, with 16 bases in between. Germline V gene lookup returns CDR1 SEHNR and CDR2 FQNEAQ (reference sequence). As DNA, the CDR3 is TGTGCCAGCAGCTTAGTTGTCGGCCCGGTGGGCTATGGCTACACCTTC. This codes for CASSLVVGPVGYGYTF.

This clonotype was recorded a few times. The V call is TRBV7-9, the J call TRBJ2-5; D is ambiguous. The CDR3 consists of 16 residues. V was trimmed by 5 bases and J by 4 bases, leaving 20 bases between them. The germline V gene encodes CDR1 SEHNR and CDR2 FQNEAQ (reference sequence). The CDR3 region is CASSPYASDKSETQYF. The CDR3 coding sequence is TGTGCCAGCAGCCCATACGCCTCTGACAAATCAGAGACCCAGTACTTC.

The CDR3, as DNA: TGTGCCAGCAGTGAATATGCCGGGGGGCTAAACACTGAAGCTTTCTTT. This translates into CASSEYAGGLNTEAFF. The rearrangement uses TRBV25-1 and TRBJ1-1; perhaps TRBD1 as D (6 bases). In germline, CDR1 is MGHDK, CDR2 SYGVNS. The V end lost 0 bases, the J end lost 2 bases, and 13 bases lay between the germline ends. The CDR3 is 16 residues long.

This clonotype was seen at least ten times. The V gene is TRBV12-3 or TRBV12-4, the J gene TRBJ1-1, with unresolved D. Deletions cut 9 bases from V and 0 bases from J, with 11 bases between. This CDR3 has 13 amino acids. CDR3 in DNA: TGTGCCAGTGGGAAGGGTTTGAACACTGAAGCTTTCTTT. It specifies CASGKGLNTEAFF.

The CDR3 nucleotides are TGCAGTGCTAGAGATGTTTTAGGGGAAGCTTTCTTT. It specifies CSARDVLGEAFF. The gene calls are TRBV20-1 and TRBJ1-1; no clear D. Germline V gene sequence: CDR1 DFQATT, CDR2 SNEGSKA (reference sequence). Between the trimmed V and J ends, which lost 0 bases and 8 bases, there was a span of 10 bases. The CDR3 length is 12 residues.

In its sample, this clonotype was seen a few times. The gene calls are TRBV5-5 and TRBJ1-2, with 9 bases lining up with TRBD1. The ends lost 4 bases at V and 6 bases at J; junction bases unmatched: 13. Germline V gene lookup returns CDR1 SGHKS and CDR2 YYEKEE (reference sequence). This CDR3 contains 16 residues. The CDR3 loop reads CASSRSGTGPFDGYTF. DNA of the CDR3: TGTGCCAGCAGCCGATCGGGGACAGGGCCATTCGATGGCTACACCTTC.

Points on this clonotype: One base away lies a much larger clone, so this may be a sequencing read error. The V call is TRBV6-1, the J call TRBJ1-4; D unclear. This CDR3 is 14 amino acids long. Germline-derived CDR1 and CDR2 are MNHNS and SASEGT. CDR3 in DNA: TGTGCCAGCAGGAGGGCGGTTGCTAATGCAAAACTGTTTTTT. This sequence encodes CASRRAVANAKLFF.

This clonotype was found a few times. The rearrangement links TRBV3-1 to TRBJ1-6; no definite D call. This CDR3 is 15 amino acids long. CDR1 LGHDT and CDR2 YNNKEL come from the germline V gene (reference sequence). V was cut by 1 base and J by 6 bases, with 10 bases left in between. CDR3 amino acids: CASSQVWATNSPLHF. Written as DNA, the CDR3 is TGTGCCAGCAGCCAAGTTTGGGCAACTAATTCACCCCTCCACTTT.